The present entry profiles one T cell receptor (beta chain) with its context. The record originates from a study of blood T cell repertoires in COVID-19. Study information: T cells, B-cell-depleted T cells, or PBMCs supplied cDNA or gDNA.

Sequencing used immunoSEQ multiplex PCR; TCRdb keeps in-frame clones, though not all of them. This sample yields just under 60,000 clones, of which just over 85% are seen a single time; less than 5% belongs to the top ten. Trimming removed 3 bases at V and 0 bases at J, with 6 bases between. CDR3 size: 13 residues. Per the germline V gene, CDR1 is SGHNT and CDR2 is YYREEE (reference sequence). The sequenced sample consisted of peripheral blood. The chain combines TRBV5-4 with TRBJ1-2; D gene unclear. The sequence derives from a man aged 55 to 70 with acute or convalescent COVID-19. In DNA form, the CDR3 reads TGTGCCAGCAGCTCTATTACTAACTATGGCTACACCTTC. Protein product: CASSSITNYGYTF.